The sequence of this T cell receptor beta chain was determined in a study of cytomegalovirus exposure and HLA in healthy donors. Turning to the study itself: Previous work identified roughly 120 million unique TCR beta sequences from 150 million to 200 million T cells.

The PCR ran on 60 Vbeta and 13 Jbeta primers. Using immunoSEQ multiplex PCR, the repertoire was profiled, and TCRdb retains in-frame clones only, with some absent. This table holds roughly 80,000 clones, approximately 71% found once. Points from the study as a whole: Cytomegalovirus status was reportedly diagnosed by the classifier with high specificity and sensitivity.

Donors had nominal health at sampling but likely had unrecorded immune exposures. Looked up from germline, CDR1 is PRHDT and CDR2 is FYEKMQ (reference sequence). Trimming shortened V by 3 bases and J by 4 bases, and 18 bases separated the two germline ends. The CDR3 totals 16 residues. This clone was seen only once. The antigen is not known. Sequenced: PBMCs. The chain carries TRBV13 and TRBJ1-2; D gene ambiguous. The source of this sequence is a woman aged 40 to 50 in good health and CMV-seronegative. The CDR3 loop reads CASSFRDRGLGYGYTF. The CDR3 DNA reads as TGTGCCAGCAGCTTCCGCGATCGGGGTTTGGGCTATGGCTACACCTTC. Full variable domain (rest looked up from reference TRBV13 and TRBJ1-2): AAGVIQSPRHLIKEKRETATLKCYPIPRHDTVYWYQQGPGQDPQFLISFYEKMQSDKGSIPDRFSAQQFSDYHSELNMSSLELGDSALYFCASSFRDRGLGYGYTFGSGTRLTVV.